This T cell receptor (beta chain) is drawn from a study of response to subunit inactivated influenza vaccine. Points from the study as a whole: Authors suggested each seasonal influenza vaccination recruits few new T cells.

From the RT-PCR reads, TCRdb called clonotypes with MiXCR, one entry per CDR3 protein. The sample yields about 530,000 distinct CDR3 sequences, 12% seen once. This clonotype was recorded a few times. Its cognate antigen is unknown. The germline gives CDR1 ENHRY, CDR2 SYGVKD. The V segment lost 6 bases and the J segment 1 base; nucleotides outside the gene matches: 8. This CDR3 has 15 amino acids. The sequencing used PBMCs from blood, collected on the day of vaccination. This receptor was obtained from a man between 45 and 60 years old who received an inactivated influenza vaccine. This chain uses TRBV10-3 with TRBJ1-1; 7 nucleotides align to TRBD1. The CDR3 is CAISDLTGENTEAFF. Here the CDR3 DNA reads TGTGCCATCAGCGATCTAACAGGGGAGAACACTGAAGCTTTCTTT.